This section outlines one T cell receptor beta chain sequence together with its context. Its antigen is still unknown. All trial patients relapsed after autologous stem cell transplantation. Best response was recorded as complete response, partial response or progressive disease. The CDR3 has 13 amino acids. Trimming left V 5 bases short and J 1 base short, with 8 bases between. Germline CDR1 MNHEY, CDR2 SMNVEV (reference sequence). The data originate from a study of PD-1 blockade in classical Hodgkin lymphoma. Whole-study results and caveats: The baseline diversity of complete responders showed similarity to that of newly diagnosed patients. Reports described newly diagnosed patients as having lower baseline TCR diversity than healthy donors.

Clones were read by immunoSEQ multiplex PCR, and TCRdb kept only the in-frame ones, dropping some. The repertoire has around 40,000 clones, 71% of them found once; the top ten carry less than 4%. This chain uses TRBV27 with TRBJ1-1, with D hard to call. The specimen comprised peripheral blood mononuclear cells (PBMCs), sampled at baseline. The sequence was collected from a human donor with classical Hodgkin lymphoma. CDR3 DNA: TGTGCCAGCAGTCCAGGATCGAACACTGAAGCTTTCTTT. It encodes CASSPGSNTEAFF.